This TCR beta chain was profiled in a study of shared clonotypes between healthy human individuals. Study-level results: Non-shared clonotypes had lower generation probabilities than those shared by all four donors. The study drew on few donors, limiting represented genetic and exposure-history diversity. Sampling covered nothing but blood. Tissue TCR repertoires likely differ from those found in blood.

Comment on this clone: The antigen is undetermined.

With V trimmed by 3 bases and J by 5 bases, 15 bases remained unmatched. The CDR3 extends over 19 amino acids. Per the germline V gene, CDR1 is SGHRS and CDR2 is YFSETQ. CD45RA-negative memory and CD45RA+ naive subsets were split from the CD4+ cells. Repertoires were generated with immunoSEQ multiplex PCR, while TCRdb's copy carries only in-frame clones and drops some. Of under 650,000 clones in the sample, 90% to 96% were seen once. Sample: naive CD4+ T cells sorted from blood. The subset was: CD45RA+ positively selected. The chain couples TRBV5-1 to TRBJ2-3; TRBD2 agrees at 13 bases. The clonotype originates from a woman in her twenties or thirties in good health. CDR3 in DNA: TGCGCCAGCAGCTCCACCGCCGGGACTAGCGGGATGCAGCGAGATACGCAGTATTTT. It yields the protein CASSSTAGTSGMQRDTQYF.